The 7 T cell receptor beta chains below come from one sample, sequenced in a study of CD8 T cells in Susac syndrome. Random hexamers served to reverse transcribe roughly 0.45 to 1 ug RNA. TCRdb reprocessed the immunoSEQ multiplex PCR reads with MiXCR, giving one entry per CDR3 protein. The repertoire includes about 140,000 distinct CDR3 sequences, 94% of them detected once, and around 0.29% sits in the top ten. Sequenced sample: CD8+ T cells from PBMCs. The receptors were sampled from a human donor in good health.

The V gene is TRBV6-5, the J gene TRBJ2-2; D ambiguous. The ends were cut back, 6 bases at V and 7 bases at J, with 12 bases in the middle. The CDR3 is 13 amino acids. CDR1 and CDR2 from the germline V gene are MNHEY and SVGAGI. This chain's CDR3 is CASSRAAFGELFF. DNA of the CDR3: TGTGCCAGCAGCCGCGCGGCGTTCGGGGAGCTGTTTTTT.

This clonotype has just a few counts. This sequence joins TRBV7-9 and TRBJ2-7; TRBD1 agrees at 9 bases. The CDR3 loop spans 15 amino acids. CDR1 and CDR2 from the germline V gene are SEHNR and FQNEAQ (reference sequence). V gave up 5 bases and J gave up 4 bases; unmatched junction bases: 9. In nucleotides, the CDR3 is TGTGCCAGCAGCCTCTTGACAGGGGGATCTTACGAGCAGTACTTC. Its protein product is CASSLLTGGSYEQYF.

This chain uses TRBV6-5 with TRBJ1-2; D unclear. The CDR3 is made up of 13 amino acids. In germline, CDR1 is MNHEY, CDR2 SVGAGI. V lost 4 bases to trimming and J lost 8 bases, with 14 bases between them. The CDR3 DNA follows: TGTGCCAGCAGTTCCCGGACGGCGGCCGGCTACACCTTC. It is translated as CASSSRTAAGYTF.

The V gene is TRBV30, the J gene TRBJ1-1; D gene unclear. V was clipped by 4 bases and J by 1 base, with 7 bases between them. The germline V gene encodes CDR1 GTSNPN and CDR2 SVGIG (reference sequence). The length of the CDR3 is 12 residues. The CDR3 nucleotides read TGTGCCTGGAAGGTCCGGAACACTGAAGCTTTCTTT. This codes for CAWKVRNTEAFF. Based on the CDR3 plus reference TRBV30 and TRBJ1-1, the full variable domain is SQTIHQWPATLVQPVGSPLSLECTVEGTSNPNLYWYRQAAGRGLQLLFYSVGIGQISSEVPQNLSASRPQDRQFILSSKKLLLSDSGFYLCAWKVRNTEAFFGQGTRLTVV.

V and J are TRBV9 and TRBJ2-7; the match to TRBD2 covers 9 bases. V lost 4 bases, J lost 6 bases, and 8 bases stayed unmatched. The CDR3 loop spans 14 amino acids. CDR1 SGDLS and CDR2 YYNGEE come from the germline V gene. CDR3 nucleotides: TGTGCCAGCAGCTCCGGGACTAGCCCCCTCGAGCAGTACTTC. This translates into CASSSGTSPLEQYF.

J is TRBJ2-1 and V is TRBV7-3; 9 bases match TRBD2. CDR1 and CDR2 (germline): SGHTA, FQGTGA. This CDR3 has 15 amino acids. V lost 5 bases to trimming and J lost 2 bases; unmatched junction nucleotides: 4. The CDR3 is CASSLGLAPYNEQFF. The CDR3 nucleotides read TGTGCCAGCAGCCTAGGACTAGCGCCCTACAATGAGCAGTTCTTC.

This clonotype was recorded only once. V is TRBV3-1 and J is TRBJ2-7, with 8 bases aligning to TRBD1. The germline V gene has CDR1 LGHDT and CDR2 YNNKEL (reference sequence). The CDR3 sequence is 15 residues long. The V gene end was trimmed by 1 base and the J gene end by 5 bases; junction bases not matched to a gene: 7. The CDR3 is CASSQGMDREDEQYF. The CDR3 DNA reads as TGTGCCAGCAGCCAAGGTATGGACAGGGAGGACGAGCAGTACTTC.